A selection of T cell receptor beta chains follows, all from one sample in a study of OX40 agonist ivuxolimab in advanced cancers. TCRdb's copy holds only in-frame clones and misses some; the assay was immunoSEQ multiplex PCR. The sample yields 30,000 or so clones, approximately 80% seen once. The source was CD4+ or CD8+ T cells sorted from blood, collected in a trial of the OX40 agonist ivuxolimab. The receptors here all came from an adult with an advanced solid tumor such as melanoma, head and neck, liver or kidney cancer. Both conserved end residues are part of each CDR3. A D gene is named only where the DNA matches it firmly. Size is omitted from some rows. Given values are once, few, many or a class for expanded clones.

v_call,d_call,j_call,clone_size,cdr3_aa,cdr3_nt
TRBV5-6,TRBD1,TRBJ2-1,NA,CASSSRDRVSYNEQFF,TGTGCCAGCAGCTCCCGGGACAGGGTCTCCTACAATGAGCAGTTCTTC
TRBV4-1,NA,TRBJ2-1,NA,CASSPFPDGHNEQFF,TGCGCCAGCAGCCCCTTCCCCGACGGGCACAATGAGCAGTTCTTC
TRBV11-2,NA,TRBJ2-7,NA,CASSLGGIQYF,TGTGCCAGCAGCTTAGGCGGGATTCAGTACTTC
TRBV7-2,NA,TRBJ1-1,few,CASSLGALKTEAFF,TGTGCCAGCAGCTTAGGCGCACTAAAGACTGAAGCTTTCTTT
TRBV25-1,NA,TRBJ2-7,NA,CASSSRVEQNEQYF,TGTGCCAGCAGTTCAAGGGTAGAACAGAACGAGCAGTACTTC
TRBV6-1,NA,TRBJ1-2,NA,CASRDRGADYGYTF,TGTGCCAGCAGAGACCGGGGGGCGGACTATGGCTACACCTTC
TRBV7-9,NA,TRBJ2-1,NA,CASSLIRNNEQFF,TGTGCCAGCAGCTTAATAAGGAACAATGAGCAGTTCTTC
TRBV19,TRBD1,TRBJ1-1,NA,CASSHPQGVMNTEAFF,TGTGCCAGTAGTCATCCACAGGGGGTAATGAACACTGAAGCTTTCTTT
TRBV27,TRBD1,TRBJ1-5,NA,CASSLSRDSSNQPQHF,TGTGCCAGCAGCCTATCCCGGGACAGCAGCAATCAGCCCCAGCATTTT
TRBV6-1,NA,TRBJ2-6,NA,CASTGTFRGVLTF,TGTGCCAGTACTGGGACCTTCCGAGGCGTCCTGACTTTC
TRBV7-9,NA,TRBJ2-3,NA,CASSLREGADTQYF,TGTGCCAGCAGCTTAAGAGAAGGTGCAGATACGCAGTATTTT
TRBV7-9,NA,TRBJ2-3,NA,CASSLLGADTQYF,TGTGCCAGCAGCTTACTCGGGGCAGATACGCAGTATTTT
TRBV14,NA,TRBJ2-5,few,CASSRAGGKGETQYF,TGTGCCAGCAGCCGAGCCGGGGGCAAGGGAGAGACCCAGTACTTC
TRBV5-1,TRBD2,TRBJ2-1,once,CASTTVAGEYNEQFF,TGCGCCAGCACCACAGTAGCGGGTGAATACAATGAGCAGTTCTTC
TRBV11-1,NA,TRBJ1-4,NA,CASSQTGGTNEKLFF,TGTGCCAGCAGCCAAACGGGGGGAACTAATGAAAAACTGTTTTTT
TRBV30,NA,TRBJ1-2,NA,CAWQGRRDGYTF,TGTGCCTGGCAGGGACGCCGGGATGGCTACACCTTC
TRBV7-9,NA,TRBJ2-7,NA,CASSLGGAGYEQYF,TGTGCCAGCAGCTTAGGGGGCGCGGGGTACGAGCAGTACTTC
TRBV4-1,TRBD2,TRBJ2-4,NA,CASSQAHPPGRELAKNIQYF,TGCGCCAGCAGCCAAGCTCATCCCCCGGGGCGGGAGTTAGCCAAAAACATTCAGTACTTC
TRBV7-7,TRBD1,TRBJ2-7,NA,CASSPQGISYEQYF,TGTGCTAGCAGCCCACAGGGGATCTCCTACGAGCAGTACTTC
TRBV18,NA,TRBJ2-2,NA,CASSPPSGTPLTGELFF,TGTGCCAGCTCACCACCAAGTGGGACACCCCTCACCGGGGAGCTGTTTTTT
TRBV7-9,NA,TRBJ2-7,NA,CASSNIPGQLGEQYF,TGTGCCAGCAGCAACATCCCGGGACAACTGGGAGAGCAGTACTTC
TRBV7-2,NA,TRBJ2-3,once,CASSLVAASGTDTQYF,TGTGCCAGCAGCTTAGTTGCGGCTAGCGGCACAGATACGCAGTATTTT
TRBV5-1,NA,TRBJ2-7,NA,CASSLPGPGFEEQYF,TGCGCCAGCAGCCTCCCGGGTCCAGGGTTTGAGGAGCAGTACTTC
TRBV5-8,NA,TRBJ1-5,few,CASSREWDQPQHF,TGTGCCAGCAGCCGAGAATGGGATCAGCCCCAGCATTTT